This TCR beta chain was captured by sequencing in a study of blood T cell repertoires in COVID-19 (dated by TCRdb to about 2020). Regarding the study in general: Samples covering the acute and convalescent phases of COVID-19 were provided by collaborators in the United States, Italy and Spain. The material from the prospective study consisted of cDNA or gDNA derived from T cells, B-cell-depleted T cells, or PBMCs. Subjects who had been exposed to COVID-19, were actively infected with it, or had recovered from it provided the deeply sampled blood TCRbeta repertoires that made up the dataset. The repertoires were released in a freely available public database meant as a resource for research on the immune response to SARS-CoV-2. Samples were obtained from the ongoing ImmuneRACE study (first 160 participants) and from 1,000 to 1,500 subjects provided by 6 global collaborators. Sample metadata almost always included a de-identified subject ID, COVID-19 status, age in years and sex. HLA class I and class II types, where available, came from metadata supplied by the sample provider rather than from assay-based typing. Study-level results and caveats: How much clinical and demographic metadata was included differed by source and by participant, and the metadata was provided uncurated.

CDR1 and CDR2, looked up from the germline V gene, are SQVTM and ANQGSEA. V and J lose 1 base and 5 bases, and a span of 8 bases separates them. Measured from the cysteine to the phenylalanine, the CDR3 is 12 residues long. Of all the DNA, just the CDR3 is kept, 36 bases in frame from base 1. Points on this clone: Its antigen remains unidentified. Per-base qualities were not stored, and no clone one base away is much larger.

The immunoSEQ Assay, a bias-controlled multiplex PCR, was used to amplify TCRbeta CDR3 regions from genomic DNA. For the original study's pipeline: The number of nucleated cells in each sample was estimated from the amplification of reference gene primers within the assay. To quantify the absolute abundance of each unique TCRbeta CDR3 rearrangement, sequence reads were collapsed and filtered. For each sample, productive Simpson clonality was calculated as the square root of Simpson's diversity index over productive rearrangements. TCRdb mirrors the immuneACCESS table, restricted to in-frame sequences. Some clones are absent from its copies; in checked studies, under half trace to an unresolved V gene, and the reason for the others is unknown. D and trimming come from the DNA, and the V and J calls and clone size come from that table. Within this sample are 70,000 or so clones, with over 80% of them counted one time only. Approximately 2.5% of the sample lies in the top ten.

The collaborating institutions used their own protocols to collect whole blood in K2EDTA tubes. Collaborator samples were shipped for TCRbeta analysis as frozen whole blood, isolated PBMCs, or DNA extracted from either sample type. The source of this sequence is an older man with active or convalescent COVID-19. The rearrangement joined TRBV29-1 to TRBJ2-5; the D gene lacks a confident call. Sequences were obtained from peripheral blood. The CDR3 reads CSVEVGRETQYF. The nucleotides are TGCAGCGTTGAAGTGGGCAGGGAGACCCAGTACTTC.